This T cell receptor beta chain was captured in a study of CD8 T cells in Susac syndrome. The junction had 9 bases not matched to a gene; V was cut back by 3 bases and J by 2 bases. This CDR3 spans 15 amino acids. Per germline, CDR1 GTSNPN and CDR2 SVGIG (reference sequence). Findings and limits, study-wide: The study recognized that the number of individuals in its TCR sequencing and HLA analysis was relatively small.

This clonotype appeared once. Its antigen is as yet unknown. Isolation of CD8+ and CD4+ T cells was performed negatively, whereas enrichment of TEMRA cells was done by FACS. cDNA came from roughly 0.5 to 1 ug RNA primed by random hexamers. An immunoSEQ multiplex PCR generated amplified TCR beta CDR3 products spanning 54 Vbeta and 13 Jbeta. A single record per CDR3 protein comes from TCRdb applying MiXCR to the immunoSEQ multiplex PCR reads. There are about 290,000 distinct CDR3 sequences in the sample; 75% to 90% occur only once, and approximately 0.18% lies in the top ten. Sequencing used CD8+ T cells from PBMCs. This TCR derives from a human donor with multiple sclerosis. The rearrangement joins TRBV30 to TRBJ2-7, with 8 bases aligning to TRBD2. This CDR3 reads CAWSAGGGDPYEQYF. Here the CDR3 DNA reads TGTGCCTGGAGCGCGGGGGGCGGAGATCCCTACGAGCAGTACTTC.